The sequence of this T cell receptor (beta chain) was determined in a study of OX40 agonist ivuxolimab in advanced cancers. Study context: Cancers in dose escalation were hepatocellular, melanoma, renal cell and head and neck.

V was shortened by 0 bases and J by 4 bases, with 7 bases between the two germline ends. Germline lookup yields CDR1 SGHDT and CDR2 YYEEEE. The CDR3 has 13 amino acids. Clones were sequenced by immunoSEQ multiplex PCR, and TCRdb holds only the in-frame ones, with some missing. The profile covers approximately 70,000 clones, with around 87% appearing a single time and under 1% taken by the ten largest. This clonotype was sampled from an adult with an advanced solid tumor such as melanoma, head and neck, liver or kidney cancer. Sample: CD4+ or CD8+ T cells sorted from blood, taken in a trial of the OX40 agonist ivuxolimab. This chain joins TRBV5-6 and TRBJ1-2; D remains ambiguous. In DNA, the CDR3 is TGTGCCAGCAGCTTGGACAGTGGCTATGGCTACACCTTC. Encoded protein: CASSLDSGYGYTF.